This is a list of T cell receptor beta chains from one sample in a study of T-cell reconstitution after alpha-beta-depleted transplantation in children. TCRdb re-called the PCR reads through MiXCR, storing one row per CDR3 protein. The sample lists 380,000 or so distinct CDR3 sequences; more than 10% were seen once. The sample was PBMCs, taken from the stem cell graft. The source of these receptors is a human donor who donated a stem cell graft to a child with Fanconi anemia. Both conserved end residues are part of each CDR3. The D gene is left open where the match is weak. Not all rows give a size; the values are once, few, many and, for expanded clones, a class.

CDR3 DNA: TGTGCCAGCTCACTGGGACTAGCGGGGACCGCGAACACCGGGGAGCTGTTTTTT; CDR3 protein: CASSLGLAGTANTGELFF; J gene: TRBJ2-2; clone size: -; V gene: TRBV18; D gene: TRBD2
CDR3 DNA: TGTGCCAGCAGTGTCCTCTCGGGAAACTCTGGGGCCAACGTCCTGACTTTC; CDR3 protein: CASSVLSGNSGANVLTF; J gene: TRBJ2-6; clone size: few; V gene: TRBV25-1; D gene: -
CDR3 DNA: TGTGCCAGCAGTGGGAATCGACAGGGATTTTCCGGGGAGCTGTTTTTT; CDR3 protein: CASSGNRQGFSGELFF; J gene: TRBJ2-2; clone size: few; V gene: TRBV25-1; D gene: TRBD1
CDR3 DNA: TGCGCCAGCAGCCCCGGATCCCTTCAAACTGAAGCTTTCTTT; CDR3 protein: CASSPGSLQTEAFF; J gene: TRBJ1-1; clone size: few; V gene: TRBV5-1; D gene: -
CDR3 DNA: TGTGCCAGCAGTTCCCCGGGACAGGGAAACGAAAAACTGTTTTTT; CDR3 protein: CASSSPGQGNEKLFF; J gene: TRBJ1-4; clone size: many; V gene: TRBV28; D gene: TRBD1
CDR3 DNA: TGTGCCAGCAGCTGGACGGACGCGGTTGAGGGCTACACCTTC; CDR3 protein: CASSWTDAVEGYTF; J gene: TRBJ1-2; clone size: -; V gene: TRBV5-6; D gene: -
CDR3 DNA: TGTGCCAGCAGTTTGAGGTCAATTGAGCAGTTCTTC; CDR3 protein: CASSLRSIEQFF; J gene: TRBJ2-1; clone size: many; V gene: TRBV12-3/TRBV12-4; D gene: -
CDR3 DNA: TGTGCCAGCAGCTCCGGACAGTATACCTACGAGCAGTACTTC; CDR3 protein: CASSSGQYTYEQYF; J gene: TRBJ2-7; clone size: -; V gene: TRBV7-2; D gene: -
CDR3 DNA: TGCGCCAGCAGCCAAGATTGGGGACAGGAATACAATGAGCAGTTCTTC; CDR3 protein: CASSQDWGQEYNEQFF; J gene: TRBJ2-1; clone size: -; V gene: TRBV4-3; D gene: TRBD1
CDR3 DNA: TGTGCCAGCAGCTCAGCGGGGGCCTTCTACAATGAGCAGTTCTTC; CDR3 protein: CASSSAGAFYNEQFF; J gene: TRBJ2-1; clone size: -; V gene: TRBV5-4; D gene: TRBD2
CDR3 DNA: TGTGCCAGCAGTGATAGGAGGGACAGGGACACTGAAGCTTTCTTT; CDR3 protein: CASSDRRDRDTEAFF; J gene: TRBJ1-1; clone size: -; V gene: TRBV2; D gene: TRBD1
CDR3 DNA: TGTGCCAGCAGTTCACCCGGGACCCCCAACTATGGCTACACCTTC; CDR3 protein: CASSSPGTPNYGYTF; J gene: TRBJ1-2; clone size: -; V gene: TRBV28; D gene: -
CDR3 DNA: TGTGCCAGCAGCCTGATCGGACACTCAACTAATGAAAAACTGTTTTTT; CDR3 protein: CASSLIGHSTNEKLFF; J gene: TRBJ1-4; clone size: few; V gene: TRBV5-6; D gene: -
CDR3 DNA: TGTGCCAGCAGTTTCGGACCACCGGGCACAGATACGCAGTATTTT; CDR3 protein: CASSFGPPGTDTQYF; J gene: TRBJ2-3; clone size: many; V gene: TRBV12-3/TRBV12-4; D gene: -
CDR3 DNA: TGTGCCAGCAGTTTAGAGAAGGAACCCAAAGCTTTCTTT; CDR3 protein: CASSLEKEPKAFF; J gene: TRBJ1-1; clone size: -; V gene: TRBV12-3/TRBV12-4; D gene: -
CDR3 DNA: TGTGCCAGCAGCTTAGTAGCGACAGCGGGAACGGCCCAGCATTTT; CDR3 protein: CASSLVATAGTAQHF; J gene: TRBJ1-5; clone size: few; V gene: TRBV7-2; D gene: -
CDR3 DNA: TGCAGTGCTAGCAGGGAGGTCACTGAAGCTTTCTTT; CDR3 protein: CSASREVTEAFF; J gene: TRBJ1-1; clone size: many; V gene: TRBV20-1; D gene: -
CDR3 DNA: TGCAGTGCCAGAGTCGGGACTAGCGTTGAAGAGACCCAGTACTTC; CDR3 protein: CSARVGTSVEETQYF; J gene: TRBJ2-5; clone size: -; V gene: TRBV20-1; D gene: TRBD2
CDR3 DNA: TGTGCCAGCAGTTTCGTTGACTTTGGGGACTACAATGAGCAGTTCTTC; CDR3 protein: CASSFVDFGDYNEQFF; J gene: TRBJ2-1; clone size: few; V gene: TRBV6-2/TRBV6-3; D gene: -
CDR3 DNA: TGTGCCAGCAGCCCAGACTCCTACGAGCAGTACTTC; CDR3 protein: CASSPDSYEQYF; J gene: TRBJ2-7; clone size: many; V gene: TRBV18; D gene: -
CDR3 DNA: TGTGCCAGCAGCTCAGGGAAGGGGTTCGGCTACACCTTC; CDR3 protein: CASSSGKGFGYTF; J gene: TRBJ1-2; clone size: few; V gene: TRBV7-6; D gene: -
CDR3 DNA: TGTGCCAGCAGCTTAGCAGGCGGACAGCCAATTTACGAGCAGTACTTC; CDR3 protein: CASSLAGGQPIYEQYF; J gene: TRBJ2-7; clone size: -; V gene: TRBV7-8; D gene: -
CDR3 DNA: TGTGCCAGCAGCCAAAACAGGTGGGGGGAGCAGTACTTC; CDR3 protein: CASSQNRWGEQYF; J gene: TRBJ2-7; clone size: many; V gene: TRBV12-3/TRBV12-4; D gene: -
CDR3 DNA: TGTGCCAGCAGCTTAAACAGGGGGGACACTGAAGCTTTCTTT; CDR3 protein: CASSLNRGDTEAFF; J gene: TRBJ1-1; clone size: few; V gene: TRBV7-2; D gene: TRBD1
CDR3 DNA: TGTGCCAGCAGTTTACGGAGGGTAGAGACCCAGTACTTC; CDR3 protein: CASSLRRVETQYF; J gene: TRBJ2-5; clone size: many; V gene: TRBV27; D gene: -
CDR3 DNA: TGCGCCAGCAGCTTCTCAGGGTCCGAAGAGACCCAGTACTTC; CDR3 protein: CASSFSGSEETQYF; J gene: TRBJ2-5; clone size: -; V gene: TRBV5-1; D gene: -
CDR3 DNA: TGCAGTGCTAGAGATAGGCGGAGCTATGGCTACACCTTC; CDR3 protein: CSARDRRSYGYTF; J gene: TRBJ1-2; clone size: many; V gene: TRBV20-1; D gene: -
CDR3 DNA: TGTGCCAGCACAGCGGCGAGGGAAAAACTGTTTTTT; CDR3 protein: CASTAAREKLFF; J gene: TRBJ1-4; clone size: many; V gene: TRBV12-3/TRBV12-4; D gene: -
CDR3 DNA: TGTGCCAGCAGTGAACTGGTTAGCGGGGGGGCGGGGGATACGCAGTATTTT; CDR3 protein: CASSELVSGGAGDTQYF; J gene: TRBJ2-3; clone size: -; V gene: TRBV2; D gene: TRBD2